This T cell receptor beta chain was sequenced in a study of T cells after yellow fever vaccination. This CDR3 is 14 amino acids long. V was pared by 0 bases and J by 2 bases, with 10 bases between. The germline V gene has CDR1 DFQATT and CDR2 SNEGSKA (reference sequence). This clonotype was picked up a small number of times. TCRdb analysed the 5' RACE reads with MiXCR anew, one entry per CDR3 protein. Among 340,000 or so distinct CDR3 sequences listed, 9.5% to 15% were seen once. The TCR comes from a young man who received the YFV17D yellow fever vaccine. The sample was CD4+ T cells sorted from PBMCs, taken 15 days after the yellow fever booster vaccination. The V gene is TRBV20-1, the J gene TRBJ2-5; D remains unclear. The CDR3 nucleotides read TGCAGTGCTAGAGATTGGCGGAATCAAGAGACCCAGTACTTC. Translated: CSARDWRNQETQYF.